The rows below give T cell receptor beta chains drawn from one sample of a study of identical twins. TCRdb reanalysed the 5' RACE reads using MiXCR and keeps one entry per CDR3 protein. The sample holds about 470,000 distinct CDR3 sequences, 20% to 25% seen once. These same data were also listed under a study on T cells expressing NK-cell markers.

The sequenced sample consisted of CD4+ T cells sorted from blood. The receptors come from a woman between 18 and 30 years old in good health. Both conserved end residues are part of each CDR3. The order of the fields is V gene, D gene, J gene, clone size, CDR3 DNA, CDR3 protein. A D gene is named only where the DNA matches it firmly. The listing skips clone size in some rows; elsewhere it reads once, few, many or a size class.

TRBV7-2	TRBD1	TRBJ1-2	-	TGTGCCAGCAGCTTATACGGAATCCAGGGGGGCTATGGCTACACCTTC	CASSLYGIQGGYGYTF
TRBV6-5	TRBD1	TRBJ1-2	few	TGTGCCAGCAGTTACCGACAGGGCTATGGCTACACCTTC	CASSYRQGYGYTF
TRBV2	-	TRBJ1-1	few	TGTGCCAGCAGTGGTGATATGAACACTGAAGCTTTCTTT	CASSGDMNTEAFF
TRBV27	-	TRBJ1-4	few	TGTGCCAGCAGTCAACAGGGATATAATGAAAAACTGTTTTTT	CASSQQGYNEKLFF
TRBV12-3/TRBV12-4	TRBD1	TRBJ2-7	few	TGTGCCAGCAGGCTGACAGGGCCGAACTCCTACGAGCAGTACTTC	CASRLTGPNSYEQYF
TRBV5-1	TRBD2	TRBJ2-2	few	TGCGCCAGCAGCTTGGAAGGGACTAGCGGGGGCTTGGCCGGGGAGCTGTTTTTT	CASSLEGTSGGLAGELFF
TRBV5-1	-	TRBJ2-4	-	TGCGCCAGCAGCTTGGAAGTCACGGACATTCAGTACTTC	CASSLEVTDIQYF
TRBV29-1	-	TRBJ1-2	many	TGCAGCCTCGACCCAGCTAACTATGGCTACACCTTC	CSLDPANYGYTF
TRBV5-1	-	TRBJ2-7	-	TGCGCCAGCAGCGGAATAGCGGACTCCTACGAGCAGTACTTC	CASSGIADSYEQYF
TRBV9	TRBD2	TRBJ2-1	few	TGTGCCAGCAGCCCGACTAGCGGGGGGCCCAATGAGCAGTTCTTC	CASSPTSGGPNEQFF
TRBV4-3	TRBD1	TRBJ2-5	-	TGCGCCAGCAGCCAGGGGGGACAGGGGAGGATATGGGAAGAGACCCAGTACTTC	CASSQGGQGRIWEETQYF
TRBV13	-	TRBJ1-3	-	TGTGCCAGCAGCCTGGGGGCTCACTCTGGAAACACCATATATTTT	CASSLGAHSGNTIYF
TRBV6-2/TRBV6-3	-	TRBJ2-1	few	TGTGCCAGCGCACAGGGCCCTGAGCAGTTCTTC	CASAQGPEQFF
TRBV5-1	-	TRBJ1-6	few	TGCGCCAGCATGATGAGCGGGATTCCACCCCTCCACTTT	CASMMSGIPPLHF
TRBV20-1	TRBD2	TRBJ2-1	-	TGCAGTGCTAGAGATCACGGGAGGGCGAAGCAGTTCTTC	CSARDHGRAKQFF
TRBV20-1	-	TRBJ2-5	-	TGCAGTGTTAGGAGAGAGACCCAGTACTTC	CSVRRETQYF
TRBV6-1	-	TRBJ2-5	few	TGTGCCAGCAGCCAAACGGGCCTAACGGAGACCCAGTACTTC	CASSQTGLTETQYF
TRBV7-2	-	TRBJ1-5	few	TGTGCCAGCAGCCCAAACAGGGATCAGCCCCAGCATTTT	CASSPNRDQPQHF
TRBV20-1	-	TRBJ2-7	-	TGCAGTGCTAAAGGCCTAGCGACCTACGAGCAGTACTTC	CSAKGLATYEQYF
TRBV20-1	-	TRBJ1-1	-	TGCAGTGCTAGGATCCCGTTGCAGGGTGGCACTGAAGCTTTCTTT	CSARIPLQGGTEAFF
TRBV20-1	-	TRBJ2-1	few	TGCAGACTCGCGGGGAATGAGCAGTTCTTC	CRLAGNEQFF
TRBV28	TRBD2	TRBJ2-3	few	TGTGCCAGCAGTTTGAGCCGGTCTGGGTTAAAACTAGCGGGAATCACAGATACGCAGTATTTT	CASSLSRSGLKLAGITDTQYF
TRBV25-1	-	TRBJ1-1	many	TGTGCCAGCAGGACCGGTGGGGGGCTGGGGGCTTTCTTT	CASRTGGGLGAFF
TRBV29-1	-	TRBJ2-3	-	TGCAGCGGGAACCGGGCCTATACGCAGTATTTT	CSGNRAYTQYF
TRBV29-1	TRBD1	TRBJ2-7	-	TGCAGCGTTGGGGACAGTTCCTACGAGCAGTACTTC	CSVGDSSYEQYF
TRBV12-3/TRBV12-4	-	TRBJ2-7	many	TGTGCCAGCCGCGAGGGGGTAATACCCTACGAGCAGTACTTC	CASREGVIPYEQYF
TRBV9	TRBD2	TRBJ2-3	-	TGTGCCAGCAGCGTAGATGGGACTAGCGGGATAGGCGGCACAGATACGCAGTATTTT	CASSVDGTSGIGGTDTQYF
TRBV3-1	-	TRBJ2-2	-	TGTGCCAGCAGCCCTCGACGCGGAAACACCGGGGAGCTGTTTTTT	CASSPRRGNTGELFF
TRBV20-1	TRBD2	TRBJ2-7	once	TGCAGTGCTAGAGGAAGGGCGGGGGGTTCCTACGAGCAGTACTTC	CSARGRAGGSYEQYF
TRBV5-1	-	TRBJ2-3	many	TGCGCCAGCAGCTTGAGCCTGGAACCCACAGATACGCAGTATTTT	CASSLSLEPTDTQYF
TRBV7-9	-	TRBJ2-7	-	TGTGCCAGCAGCTTAAGAGACAGCGAGCTGTACTTC	CASSLRDSELYF
TRBV12-3/TRBV12-4	TRBD1	TRBJ2-5	many	TGTGCCAGCAGGTGGACAGGGGGAGAGACCCAGTACTTC	CASRWTGGETQYF
TRBV12-3/TRBV12-4	-	TRBJ2-5	-	TGTGCCAGCAGTTTCTGGCGGGGAGAGACCCAGTACTTC	CASSFWRGETQYF
TRBV11-2	TRBD2	TRBJ2-2	-	TGTGCCAGCAGCATAGCGGGAGGCACCGGGGAGCTGTTTTTT	CASSIAGGTGELFF
TRBV12-3/TRBV12-4	-	TRBJ2-7	few	TGTGCCAGCAGTTTATCGAGCCTAGCGCTTTACGAGCAGTACTTC	CASSLSSLALYEQYF